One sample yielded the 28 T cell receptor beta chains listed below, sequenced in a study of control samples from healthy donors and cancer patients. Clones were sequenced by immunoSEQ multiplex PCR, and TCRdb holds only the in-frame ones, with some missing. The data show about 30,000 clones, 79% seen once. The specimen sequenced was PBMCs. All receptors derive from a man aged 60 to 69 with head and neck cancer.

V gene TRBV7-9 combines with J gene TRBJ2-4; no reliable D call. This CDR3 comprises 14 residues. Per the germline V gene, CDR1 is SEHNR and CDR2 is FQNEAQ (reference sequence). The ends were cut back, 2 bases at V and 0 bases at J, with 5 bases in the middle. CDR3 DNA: TGTGCCAGCAGCTTAAAGGGAGCCAAAAACATTCAGTACTTC. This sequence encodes CASSLKGAKNIQYF.

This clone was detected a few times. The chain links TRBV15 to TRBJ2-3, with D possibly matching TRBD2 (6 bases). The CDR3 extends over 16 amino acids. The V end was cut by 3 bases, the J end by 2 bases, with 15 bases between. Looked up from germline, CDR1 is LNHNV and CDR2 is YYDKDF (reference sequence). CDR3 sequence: CATSRETSLPTDTQYF. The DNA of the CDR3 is TGTGCCACCAGCAGGGAGACTAGTTTGCCCACAGATACGCAGTATTTT.

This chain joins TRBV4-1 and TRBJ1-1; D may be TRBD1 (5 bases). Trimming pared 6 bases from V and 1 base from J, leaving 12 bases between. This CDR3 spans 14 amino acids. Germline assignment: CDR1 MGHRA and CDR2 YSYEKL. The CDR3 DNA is TGCGCCAGCAGTCGCCCTCAGGGGAACACTGAAGCTTTCTTT. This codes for CASSRPQGNTEAFF.

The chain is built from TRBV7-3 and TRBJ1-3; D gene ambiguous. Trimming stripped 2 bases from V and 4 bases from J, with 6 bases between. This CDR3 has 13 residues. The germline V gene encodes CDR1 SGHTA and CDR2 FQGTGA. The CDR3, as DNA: TGTGCCAGCAGCTTATCCCGGGGAAACACCATATATTTT. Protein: CASSLSRGNTIYF.

CDR3 nucleotide sequence: TGTGCCAGCAGTTACCAGTCGGTTAACTATGGCTACACCTTC. Amino acid sequence: CASSYQSVNYGYTF. This chain connects TRBV6-2 or TRBV6-3 to TRBJ1-2; no firm D call. The CDR3 contains 14 residues. The V gene lost 2 bases and the J gene lost 1 base, with 8 bases spanning the gap. The germline V gene has CDR1 MNHEY and CDR2 SVGEGT.

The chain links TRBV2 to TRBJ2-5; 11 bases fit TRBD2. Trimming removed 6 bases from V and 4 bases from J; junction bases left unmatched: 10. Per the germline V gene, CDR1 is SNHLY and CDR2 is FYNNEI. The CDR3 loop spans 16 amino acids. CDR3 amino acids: CASSERATSGRETQYF. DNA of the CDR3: TGTGCCAGCAGCGAAAGAGCCACTAGCGGGAGAGAGACCCAGTACTTC.

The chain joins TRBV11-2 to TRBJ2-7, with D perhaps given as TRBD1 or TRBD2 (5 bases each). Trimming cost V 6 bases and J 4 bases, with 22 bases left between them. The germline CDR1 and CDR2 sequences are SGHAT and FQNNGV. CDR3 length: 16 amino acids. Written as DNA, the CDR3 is TGTGCCAGCAGTCAACCCGGGACGTGGGGGATTTACGAGCAGTACTTC. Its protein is CASSQPGTWGIYEQYF.

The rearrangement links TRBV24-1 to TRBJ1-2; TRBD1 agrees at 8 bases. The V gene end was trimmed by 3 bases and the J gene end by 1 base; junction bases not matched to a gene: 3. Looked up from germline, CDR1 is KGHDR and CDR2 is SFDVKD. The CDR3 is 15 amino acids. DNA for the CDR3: TGTGCCACCAGTGATGGTACAGGGGGTAACTATGGCTACACCTTC. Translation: CATSDGTGGNYGYTF.

DNA of the CDR3: TGTGCCAGCAGCTCTATGATTAATGAAAAACTGTTTTTT. This codes for CASSSMINEKLFF. This sequence joins TRBV7-2 and TRBJ1-4, with D hard to call. The CDR3 extends over 13 amino acids. Germline CDR1 SGHTA, CDR2 FQGNSA. The ends were cut back, 4 bases at V and 4 bases at J, with 7 bases in the middle.

The CDR3 protein is CASSLGGLAGGPAYEQYF. CDR3 nucleotide sequence: TGTGCCAGCAGCTTGGGAGGACTAGCGGGAGGGCCAGCCTACGAGCAGTACTTC. The chain is built from TRBV5-6 and TRBJ2-7; TRBD2 matches at 15 bases. V was clipped by 0 bases and J by 2 bases; unmatched bases: 6. The CDR3 sequence is 18 residues long. The germline gives CDR1 SGHDT, CDR2 YYEEEE.

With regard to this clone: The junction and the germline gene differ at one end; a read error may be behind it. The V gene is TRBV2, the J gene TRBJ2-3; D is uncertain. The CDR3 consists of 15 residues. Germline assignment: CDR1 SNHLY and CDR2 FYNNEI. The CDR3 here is CASSEGRASTDTQYF. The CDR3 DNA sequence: TGTGCCAGCAGCGAAGGCCGGGCATCCACAGATACGCAGTATTTT.

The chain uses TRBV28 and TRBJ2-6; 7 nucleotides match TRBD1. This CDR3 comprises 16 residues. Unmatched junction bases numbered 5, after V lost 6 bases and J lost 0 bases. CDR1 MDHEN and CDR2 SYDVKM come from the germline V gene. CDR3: CASRDRLGSGANVLTF. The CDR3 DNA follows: TGTGCCAGCAGGGACAGGTTAGGCTCTGGGGCCAACGTCCTGACTTTC.

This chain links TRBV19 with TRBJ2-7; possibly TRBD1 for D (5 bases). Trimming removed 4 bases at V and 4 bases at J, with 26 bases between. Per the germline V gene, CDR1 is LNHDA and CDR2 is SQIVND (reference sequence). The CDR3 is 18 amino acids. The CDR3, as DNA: TGTGCCAGTAGTAATGCGATGGGGCGGAACCCTGTGATTTACGAGCAGTACTTC. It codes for CASSNAMGRNPVIYEQYF.

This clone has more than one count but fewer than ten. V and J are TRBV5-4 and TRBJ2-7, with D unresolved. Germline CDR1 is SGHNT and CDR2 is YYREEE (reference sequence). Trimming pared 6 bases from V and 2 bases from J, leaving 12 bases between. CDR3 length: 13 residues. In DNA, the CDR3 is TGTGCCAGCAATTTGCACAACACCTACGAGCAGTACTTC. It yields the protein CASNLHNTYEQYF.

The CDR3 loop reads CASSETRDRELTYEQYF. The CDR3, as DNA: TGTGCCAGCAGTGAAACCCGGGACAGGGAATTAACCTACGAGCAGTACTTC. The V gene is TRBV25-1, the J gene TRBJ2-7; 9 bases are a match to TRBD1. This CDR3 has 17 residues. The germline CDR1 and CDR2 sequences are MGHDK and SYGVNS. The V segment lost 2 bases and the J segment 2 bases; nucleotides outside the gene matches: 10.

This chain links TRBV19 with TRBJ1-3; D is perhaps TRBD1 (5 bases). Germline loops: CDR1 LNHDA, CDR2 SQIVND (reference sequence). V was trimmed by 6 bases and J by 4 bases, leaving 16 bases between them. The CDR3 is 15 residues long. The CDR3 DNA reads TGTGCCAGTAGCTTCGGACAAGGGAGGGGAAACACCATATATTTT. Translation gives CASSFGQGRGNTIYF.

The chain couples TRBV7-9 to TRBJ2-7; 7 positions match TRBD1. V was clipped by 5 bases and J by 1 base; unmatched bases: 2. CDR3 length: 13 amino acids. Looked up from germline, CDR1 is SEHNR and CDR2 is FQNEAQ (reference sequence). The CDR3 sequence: CASSPGQSYEQYF. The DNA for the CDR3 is TGTGCCAGCAGCCCGGGACAGTCCTACGAGCAGTACTTC.

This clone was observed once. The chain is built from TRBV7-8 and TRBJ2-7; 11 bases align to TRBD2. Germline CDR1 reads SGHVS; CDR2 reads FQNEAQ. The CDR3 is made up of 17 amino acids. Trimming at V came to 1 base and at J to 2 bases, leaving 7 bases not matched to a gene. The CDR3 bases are TGTGCCAGCAGCTTAGTAACCGGGACTAGCGGTACCTACGAGCAGTACTTC. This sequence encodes CASSLVTGTSGTYEQYF.

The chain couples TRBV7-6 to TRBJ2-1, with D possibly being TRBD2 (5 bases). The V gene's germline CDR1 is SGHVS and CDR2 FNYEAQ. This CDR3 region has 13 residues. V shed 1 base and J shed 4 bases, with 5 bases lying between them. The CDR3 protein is CASSLGTYNEQFF. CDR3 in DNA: TGTGCCAGCAGCTTAGGGACTTACAATGAGCAGTTCTTC.

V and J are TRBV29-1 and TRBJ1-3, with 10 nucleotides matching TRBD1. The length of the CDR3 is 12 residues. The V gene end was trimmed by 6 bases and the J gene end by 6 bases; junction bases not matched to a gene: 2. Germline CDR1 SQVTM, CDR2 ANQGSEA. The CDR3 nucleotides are TGCAGCGTAGGGACAGGGGCAAACACCATATATTTT. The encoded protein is CSVGTGANTIYF.

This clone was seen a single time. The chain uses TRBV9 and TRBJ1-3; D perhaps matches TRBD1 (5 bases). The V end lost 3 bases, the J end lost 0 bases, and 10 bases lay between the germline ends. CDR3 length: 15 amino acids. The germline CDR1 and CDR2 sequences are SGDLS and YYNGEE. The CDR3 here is CASSEDGASGNTIYF. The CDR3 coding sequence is TGTGCCAGCAGCGAGGACGGGGCCTCTGGAAACACCATATATTTT. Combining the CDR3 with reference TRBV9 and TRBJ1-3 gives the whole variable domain DSGVTQTPKHLITATGQRVTLRCSPRSGDLSVYWYQQSLDQGLQFLIQYYNGEERAKGNILERFSAQQFPDLHSELNLSSLELGDSALYFCASSEDGASGNTIYFGEGSWLTVV.

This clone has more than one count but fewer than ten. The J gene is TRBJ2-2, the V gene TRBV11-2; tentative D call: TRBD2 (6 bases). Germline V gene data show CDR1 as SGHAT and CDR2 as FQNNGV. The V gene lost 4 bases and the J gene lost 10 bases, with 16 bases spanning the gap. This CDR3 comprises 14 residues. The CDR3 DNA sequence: TGTGCCAGCAGCTCCCCGACCGGGAGAGAGGAGCTGTTTTTT. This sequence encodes CASSSPTGREELFF.

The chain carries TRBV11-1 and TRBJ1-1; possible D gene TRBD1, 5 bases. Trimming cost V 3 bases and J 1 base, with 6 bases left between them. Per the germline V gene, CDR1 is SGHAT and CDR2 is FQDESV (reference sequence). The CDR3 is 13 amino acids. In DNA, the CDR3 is TGTGCCAGCAGCTTTGGACAGAACACTGAAGCTTTCTTT. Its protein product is CASSFGQNTEAFF.

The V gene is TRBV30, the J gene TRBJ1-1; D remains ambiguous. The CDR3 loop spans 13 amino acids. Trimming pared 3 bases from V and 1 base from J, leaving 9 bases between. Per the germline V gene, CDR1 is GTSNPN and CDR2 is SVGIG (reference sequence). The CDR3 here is CAWRFQTNTEAFF. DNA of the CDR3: TGTGCCTGGAGGTTCCAGACGAACACTGAAGCTTTCTTT. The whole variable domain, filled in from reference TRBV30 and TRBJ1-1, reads SQTIHQWPATLVQPVGSPLSLECTVEGTSNPNLYWYRQAAGRGLQLLFYSVGIGQISSEVPQNLSASRPQDRQFILSSKKLLLSDSGFYLCAWRFQTNTEAFFGQGTRLTVV.

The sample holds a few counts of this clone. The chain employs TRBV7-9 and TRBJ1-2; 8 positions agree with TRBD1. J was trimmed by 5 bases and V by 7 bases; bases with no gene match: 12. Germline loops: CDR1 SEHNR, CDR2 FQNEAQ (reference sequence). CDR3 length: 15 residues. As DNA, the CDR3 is TGTGCCAGCACCTCCCTATTGACAGGGGAATATGGCTACACCTTC. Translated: CASTSLLTGEYGYTF.

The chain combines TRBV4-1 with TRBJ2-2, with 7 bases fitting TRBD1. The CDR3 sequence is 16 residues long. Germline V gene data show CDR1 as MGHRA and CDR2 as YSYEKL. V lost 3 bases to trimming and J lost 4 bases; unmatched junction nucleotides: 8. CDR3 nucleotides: TGCGCCAGCAGCCAGATGAGGGCAGGGGGCACCGGGGAGCTGTTTTTT. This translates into CASSQMRAGGTGELFF.

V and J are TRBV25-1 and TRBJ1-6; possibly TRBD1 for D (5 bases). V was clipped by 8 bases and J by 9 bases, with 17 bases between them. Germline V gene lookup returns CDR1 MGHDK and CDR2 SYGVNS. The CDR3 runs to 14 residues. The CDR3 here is CASGPRRAGSPLHF. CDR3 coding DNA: TGTGCCAGCGGCCCCCGCAGGGCTGGTTCACCCCTCCACTTT.

The CDR3 sequence: CASSPGQEGAEQYF. CDR3 in DNA: TGTGCCAGCTCGCCTGGGCAGGAAGGGGCCGAGCAGTACTTC. J is TRBJ2-7 and V is TRBV18; the D gene is possibly TRBD1 (5 bases). The V gene's germline CDR1 is KGHSH and CDR2 LQKENI. The CDR3 totals 14 residues. V lost 6 bases and J lost 6, with 18 bases in between.